A selection of T cell receptor beta chains follows, all from one sample in a study of shared clonotypes between healthy human individuals. Assay: immunoSEQ multiplex PCR; the TCRdb copy retains only in-frame clones and omits some. The table has some 2.3 million clones, approximately 93% seen once; the top ten hold 0.35% to 0.5%. Sequences were obtained from naive CD4+ T cells from PBMCs. These TCRs come from a man younger than 30 in good health. Some clones in this sample may be carry-over from other donors' samples. CDR3s include the opening cysteine and the closing phenylalanine or tryptophan. D genes are given only for firm matches. Clone size, where shown, is once, few, many, or a class for clones that have expanded.

>TRBJ1-4|NA|13|TRBV5-1|NA
TGCGCCAGCAGCTTGGCTGGGGGTGAAAAACTGTTTTTT
CASSLAGGEKLFF
>TRBJ2-1|NA|12|TRBV7-3|NA
TGTGCCAGCAGCGGGGGACGTCGGGAGCAGTTCTTC
CASSGGRREQFF
>TRBJ2-4|NA|18|TRBV19|NA
TGTGCCAGTAGTCGAGGAGACAGTCTGGGGCACAAAAGGAACATTCAGTACTTC
CASSRGDSLGHKRNIQYF
>TRBJ1-5|NA|14|TRBV19|NA
TGTGCCAGTAAGTCCCCGGGACCGGGCAACTTCCGGCATTTT
CASKSPGPGNFRHF
>TRBJ1-2|TRBD1|13|TRBV7-9|NA
TGTGCCAGCAGCCCAGGGGGGCCCCATGGCTACACCTTC
CASSPGGPHGYTF
>TRBJ2-2|NA|13|TRBV10-2|NA
TGCGCCAGCACTGCTATGGCCACCGGGGAGCTGTTTTTT
CASTAMATGELFF
>TRBJ2-5|TRBD1|13|TRBV6-5|NA
TGTGCCAGCACCCGGACAGGGTGGGAGACCCAGTACTTC
CASTRTGWETQYF
>TRBJ1-2|NA|13|TRBV6-5|NA
TGTGCCAGCATTGGTAACGTCAATGAGGGCTACACCTTC
CASIGNVNEGYTF
>TRBJ2-5|NA|13|TRBV4-1|NA
TGCGCCAGCAGCCAGTCCACCCCAGAGACCCAGTACTTC
CASSQSTPETQYF
>TRBJ2-3|NA|18|TRBV11-2|NA
TGTGCCAGCAGCTTAGAATGGCAGGGACCAATTAGCACAGATACGCAGTATTTT
CASSLEWQGPISTDTQYF
>TRBJ1-4|TRBD1|17|TRBV7-9|NA
TGTGCCAGCAGCGCGTTGACAGGGGGCGAAACTAATGAAAAACTGTTTTTT
CASSALTGGETNEKLFF
>TRBJ2-7|NA|16|TRBV5-4|NA
TGTGCCAGCAGCCCTCCTGGATGGCTGCGCTCCTACGAGCAGTACTTC
CASSPPGWLRSYEQYF
>TRBJ2-2|NA|14|TRBV10-1|NA
TGCGCCAGCAGTTTGACCAGCAGAACCGGGGAGCTGTTTTTT
CASSLTSRTGELFF
>TRBJ2-2|NA|11|TRBV19|NA
TGTGCCAGTAGTAGTTGGGGGGAGCTGTTTTTT
CASSSWGELFF
>TRBJ2-7|TRBD1|15|TRBV5-5|once
TGTGCCAGCAGCTTCACGGACAGGGGATCCTACGAGCAGTACTTC
CASSFTDRGSYEQYF
>TRBJ2-5|NA|14|TRBV11-3|NA
TGTGCCAGCAGCCCCCACGTGGGTAGCGAGACCCAGTACTTC
CASSPHVGSETQYF
>TRBJ1-2|TRBD1|13|TRBV7-2|NA
TGTGCCAGCAGCTTAGGGACAGGGGGTGGCTACACCTTC
CASSLGTGGGYTF
>TRBJ2-7|NA|16|TRBV27|NA
TGTGCCAGCAGTTCACCCGCCCGGGGCCAGGGTTACGAGCAGTACTTC
CASSSPARGQGYEQYF
>TRBJ2-6|TRBD1|19|TRBV5-1|NA
TGCGCCAGCAGCTCAAAGCCGGGACAGGGACTATCTGGGGCCAACGTCCTGACTTTC
CASSSKPGQGLSGANVLTF
>TRBJ2-1|NA|13|TRBV11-3|NA
TGTGCCAGCAGCTGGGGGGAATTCAATGAGCAGTTCTTC
CASSWGEFNEQFF
>TRBJ1-2|NA|13|TRBV6-5|NA
TGTGCCAGCACCAGAGGGGGACACCTTGGCTACACCTTC
CASTRGGHLGYTF
>TRBJ1-1|NA|14|TRBV5-1|NA
TGCGCCAGCAGCTTGGAGGGCCTTGACACTGAAGCTTTCTTT
CASSLEGLDTEAFF
>TRBJ1-1|TRBD1|15|TRBV19|once
TGTGCCAGTAGATTCCAGGGGGCGAAGAACACTGAAGCTTTCTTT
CASRFQGAKNTEAFF
>TRBJ2-7|NA|13|TRBV18|NA
TGTGCCAGCTCTCGTCGGGAGCCCTACGAGCAGTACTTC
CASSRREPYEQYF
>TRBJ1-2|NA|17|TRBV27|NA
TGTGCCAGCAGCTTGGGACCCGGACCTCGAGGTAACTATGGCTACACCTTC
CASSLGPGPRGNYGYTF
>TRBJ2-3|NA|17|TRBV7-3|NA
TGTGCCAGCAGCCCCACTGGAACGGGATGGAGCACAGATACGCAGTATTTT
CASSPTGTGWSTDTQYF
>TRBJ1-3|NA|15|TRBV4-2|NA
TGTGCCAGCAGCCTCGTCAGTAATTCTGGAAACACCATATATTTT
CASSLVSNSGNTIYF
>TRBJ1-1|NA|15|TRBV27|NA
TGTGCCAGCAGTTTTAGGGGGGGAGGCAACACTGAAGCTTTCTTT
CASSFRGGGNTEAFF
>TRBJ2-1|TRBD1|14|TRBV5-1|NA
TGCGCCAGCAGCCCATCTGACAGGGGGTATGAGCAGTTCTTC
CASSPSDRGYEQFF
>TRBJ2-7|NA|12|TRBV2|NA
TGTGCCAGGGCTCTGGCGGGCTACGAGCAGTACTTC
CARALAGYEQYF
>TRBJ1-5|NA|12|TRBV7-9|few
TGTGCCAGCAGCCTTAGCAATCAGCCCCAGCATTTT
CASSLSNQPQHF
>TRBJ2-3|NA|16|TRBV28|NA
TGTGCCAGCAGTTACGATTTCGGCGGGAGCACAGATACGCAGTATTTT
CASSYDFGGSTDTQYF
>TRBJ2-3|NA|14|TRBV9|NA
TGTGCCAGCAGCCCCCGGGTGGACACAGATACGCAGTATTTT
CASSPRVDTDTQYF
>TRBJ2-1|TRBD2|16|TRBV18|NA
TGTGCCAGCTCACCAACGGGAGGGTTCATTTACAATGAGCAGTTCTTC
CASSPTGGFIYNEQFF
>TRBJ2-3|NA|12|TRBV28|NA
TGTGCCAGCAGCCTAGGACCAGATACGCAGTATTTT
CASSLGPDTQYF
>TRBJ2-5|TRBD1|14|TRBV18|NA
TGTGCCAGCTCAGTTGGGACAGCCGAACCGACCCAGTACTTC
CASSVGTAEPTQYF
>TRBJ1-5|NA|14|TRBV30|NA
TGTGCCTGGAGTCTGTCCATTCCTAATCAGCCCCAGCATTTT
CAWSLSIPNQPQHF
>TRBJ2-7|NA|14|TRBV10-2|NA
TGCGCCAGCAGTCGATCAGAGAGAACCTACGAGCAGTACTTC
CASSRSERTYEQYF
>TRBJ2-5|TRBD2|16|TRBV29-1|NA
TGCAGCGTCGCGGGACTAGCGGGAGTAGGGCAAGAGACCCAGTACTTC
CSVAGLAGVGQETQYF
>TRBJ2-3|TRBD2|16|TRBV5-1|NA
TGCGCCAGCAGCTTGCCAACTAGCGGAGCGGGAGATACGCAGTATTTT
CASSLPTSGAGDTQYF
>TRBJ2-1|NA|15|TRBV28|NA
TGTGCCAGCAGTTTCAGGCAGGGCCGCTACAATGAGCAGTTCTTC
CASSFRQGRYNEQFF
>TRBJ2-6|NA|16|TRBV29-1|NA
TGCAGCGCCACAGGGTTCCCTGGCCCTGGGGCCAACGTCCTGACTTTC
CSATGFPGPGANVLTF
>TRBJ1-2|NA|18|TRBV30|NA
TGTGCCTGGGGTGACCTTGGGGGGGGCGGAAGGCCCAACTATGGCTACACCTTC
CAWGDLGGGGRPNYGYTF
>TRBJ2-2|NA|14|TRBV9|NA
TGTGCCAGCAGCGTAGACACTAGTGCCGGGGAGCTGTTTTTT
CASSVDTSAGELFF
>TRBJ2-2|TRBD2|18|TRBV28|NA
TGTGCCAGCAGTTTAAGGGTATCGGGACTAGCGAACACCGGGGAGCTGTTTTTT
CASSLRVSGLANTGELFF
>TRBJ2-7|NA|15|TRBV28|NA
TGTGCCAGCAGGGCCTCCTATGCAAATACCTACGAGCAGTACTTC
CASRASYANTYEQYF
>TRBJ2-5|TRBD2|13|TRBV27|NA
TGTGCCAGCAGACCCTGGGGGGGGGAGACCCAGTACTTC
CASRPWGGETQYF
>TRBJ1-6|TRBD1|15|TRBV30|NA
TGTGCCTGGGGGACAGGGGGCGCATATAATTCACCCCTCCACTTT
CAWGTGGAYNSPLHF
>TRBJ2-7|TRBD1|13|TRBV29-1|once
TGCAGCGTGATGGACAGGGGGCATATCGAGCAGTACTTC
CSVMDRGHIEQYF
>TRBJ2-2|NA|13|TRBV30|NA
TGTGCCTGGAGTGCCGCCCGTCCCGGGGAGCTGTTTTTT
CAWSAARPGELFF
>TRBJ1-1|NA|15|TRBV21-1|NA
TGTGCCAGCAGCGCCGGACCGGCCATGAACACTGAAGCTTTCTTT
CASSAGPAMNTEAFF
>TRBJ1-2|NA|14|TRBV4-1|NA
TGCGCCAGCAGCTCTGACAGGTCCTCGTATGGCTACACCTTC
CASSSDRSSYGYTF
>TRBJ1-1|TRBD1|15|TRBV28|NA
TGTGCCAGCAGTTTTCCTGGGACAGGGCACACTGAAGCTTTCTTT
CASSFPGTGHTEAFF
>TRBJ1-4|NA|14|TRBV13|NA
TGTGCCAGCAGTCCCCGGGGGGGTCGAGAAAAACTGTTTTTT
CASSPRGGREKLFF
>TRBJ2-7|NA|13|TRBV28|NA
TGTGCCAGCAGTCCCCTTGGCGGCTACGAGCAGTACTTC
CASSPLGGYEQYF